This T cell receptor beta chain was captured by sequencing in a study of T-cell reconstitution after alpha-beta-depleted transplantation in children. Points from the study as a whole: Reportedly, alpha-beta T cells present about two months post-transplant originated from several hundred expanded clones of graft origin. A year post-transplant, T-cell counts and diversity derived mostly from newly produced T cells.

TCRbeta library construction was performed incorporating unique molecular identifiers. TCRdb redid the calling of the PCR reads with MiXCR, one entry per CDR3 protein. The sample holds 700,000 or so distinct CDR3 sequences, around 12% seen once. This clonotype was counted a few times. The antigen is undetermined. The germline V gene encodes CDR1 SGHVS and CDR2 FQNEAQ. V was shortened by 3 bases and J by 0 bases, with 8 bases between the two germline ends. The CDR3 loop spans 15 amino acids. Sequencing was performed on PBMCs, taken before TCRalphabeta/CD19-depleted stem cell transplant. This receptor was identified in a girl aged 2-10 years with congenital amegakaryocytic thrombocytopenia, due to receive a stem cell transplant. The genes are TRBV7-8 and TRBJ2-2; D is ambiguous. CDR3 sequence reads: CASSFMATNTGELFF. As DNA, the CDR3 is TGTGCCAGCAGCTTCATGGCCACGAACACCGGGGAGCTGTTTTTT.